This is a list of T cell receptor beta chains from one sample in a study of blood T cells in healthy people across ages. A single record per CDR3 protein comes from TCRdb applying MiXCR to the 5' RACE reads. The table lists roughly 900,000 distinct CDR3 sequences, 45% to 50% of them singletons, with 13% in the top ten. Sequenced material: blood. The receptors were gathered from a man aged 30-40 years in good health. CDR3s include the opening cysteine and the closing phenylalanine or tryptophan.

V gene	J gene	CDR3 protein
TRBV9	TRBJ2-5	CASSFGLAVQETQYF
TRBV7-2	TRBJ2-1	CASSYRKGTGGDNEQFF
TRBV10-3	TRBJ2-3	CAISEELTDTQYF
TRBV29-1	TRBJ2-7	CSVEEGHRVGGEQYF
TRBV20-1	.	CSARSGGRAGTQYF
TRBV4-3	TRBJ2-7	CASSQDSPSSDRGSSYEQYF
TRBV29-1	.	CSVEQTGFYEQYF
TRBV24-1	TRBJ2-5	CATSVQGAWETQYF
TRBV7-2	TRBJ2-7	CASSLYLVDSDYEQYF
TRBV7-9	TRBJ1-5	CASSLAYGALNQPQHF
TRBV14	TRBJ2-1	CASSPRDRVENEQFF
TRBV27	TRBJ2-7	CASKRRGVYEQYF
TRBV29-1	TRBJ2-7	CSVEDSLSYEQYF
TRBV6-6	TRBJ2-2	CASSYTEGTGELFF
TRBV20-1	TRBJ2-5	CSVRKQQETQYF
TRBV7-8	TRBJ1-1	CASNLGIQNTEAFF
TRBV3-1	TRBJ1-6	CASSQEWGSYNSPLHF
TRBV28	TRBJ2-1	CATTSGGAYEQFF
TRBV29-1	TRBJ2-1	CSVGSGDEQFF
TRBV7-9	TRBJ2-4	CAKHGESENIQYF
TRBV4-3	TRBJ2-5	CASSQDDPFSGGPETQYF
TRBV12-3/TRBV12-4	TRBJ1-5	CASTGPGTDSNQPQHF
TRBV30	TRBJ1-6	CAWVTPGAAPNSPLHF
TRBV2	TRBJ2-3	CASTVGGTQYF
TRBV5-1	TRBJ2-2	CASSPSLAGGPTGELFF
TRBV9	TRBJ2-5	CASSRAGGQETQYF
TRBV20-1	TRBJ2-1	CSARSGTSGDRIYNEQFF
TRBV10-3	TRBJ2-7	CAISVTGASGVSYEQYF
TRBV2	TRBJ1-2	CASSAAALNYGYTF
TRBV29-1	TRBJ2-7	CSVGYRGGSYEQYF
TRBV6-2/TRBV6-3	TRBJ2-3	CASGGGIWYTDTQYF
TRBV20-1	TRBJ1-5	CSALEGNQPQHF
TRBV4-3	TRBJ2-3	CASSQASGGVDTQYF
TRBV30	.	CACALRGYEQYF
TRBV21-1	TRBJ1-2	CASSKGPRVGDGYTF
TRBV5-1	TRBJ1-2	CASSAGDRNYGYTF
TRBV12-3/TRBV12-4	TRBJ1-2	CASSSSNSGSGYTF
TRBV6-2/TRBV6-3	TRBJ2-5	CASKGGGIQETQYF
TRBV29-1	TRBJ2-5	CSVEPRDRADKQYF
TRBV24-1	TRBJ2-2	CATSDAGTVNTGELFF
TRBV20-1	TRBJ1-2	CSADSRQGQGYTF
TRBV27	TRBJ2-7	CASTTGGAEQYF
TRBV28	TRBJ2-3	CASSEELAGRTDTQYF
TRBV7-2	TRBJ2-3	CASSRQGGTSTDTQYF
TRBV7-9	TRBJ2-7	CASSLAGQGARGQYF
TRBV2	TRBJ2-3	CASSEQAGLTDTQYF
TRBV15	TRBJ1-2	CATSRDRRQGQYGYTF
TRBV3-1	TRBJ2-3	CASSQTGRSTDTQYF
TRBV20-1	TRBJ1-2	CSARDSGVVYGYTF
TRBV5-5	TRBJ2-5	CASSLGERGGQETQYF
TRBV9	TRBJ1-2	CASSVDEGYGYTF
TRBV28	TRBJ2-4	CASSGGQLRAKNIQYF
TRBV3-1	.	CASQQGQGSYEQYF
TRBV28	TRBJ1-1	CARKQGEPTEAFF
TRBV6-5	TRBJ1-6	CASSYVPPGQTNSPLHF